This record concerns one TCR beta chain sequence. Its target is unknown. Germline-derived CDR1 and CDR2 are DFQATT and SNEGSKA (reference sequence). CDR3 size: 15 residues. V lost 5 bases to trimming and J lost 6 bases, with 22 bases between them. The entry originates in a study of T-cell reconstitution after alpha-beta-depleted transplantation in children. Regarding the study as a whole: At day 60, the high TCRbeta diversity found in some patients originated from recipient T cells and thymic progenitors that had survived. T-cell numbers and diversity, one year after transplant, stemmed largely from T cells that were newly produced. Several hundred expanded graft clones reportedly were the source of alpha-beta T cells about two months after transplant.

This sample's TCRbeta library carried unique molecular identifier barcodes. A single record per CDR3 protein comes from TCRdb applying MiXCR to the PCR reads. The sample consists of 45,000 to 70,000 distinct CDR3 sequences, 40% to 55% of them appearing once. The chain is built from TRBV20-1 and TRBJ2-5; no firm D call. This sample comprised PBMCs, mostly from graft donor cells, obtained 360 days after TCRalphabeta/CD19-depleted stem cell transplant. This receptor was identified in a male patient younger than 18 who had a stem cell transplant for acute lymphoblastic leukemia, so the T cells may come from the graft donor. The CDR3 bases are TGCAGTGCTCAAACGATAGATCCCTTGGGGAAGACCCAGTACTTC. This codes for CSAQTIDPLGKTQYF.